This T cell receptor beta chain originates from a study of blood T cell repertoires in COVID-19. For the study at large: Some COVID-19 samples were acute and others convalescent; all came from the United States, Italy and Spain. T cells, B-cell-depleted T cells, or PBMCs provided the cDNA or gDNA that served as material.

In the authors' methods: The authors estimated nucleated cell counts from reference gene primer amplification. Sequencing was performed with immunoSEQ multiplex PCR; in TCRdb, only in-frame clones are kept and a portion is missing. That table furnishes V, J and clone size, whereas the DNA furnished D and trimming. Here the sample spans under 300,000 clones, around 90% being singletons. Germline V gene lookup returns CDR1 MGHDK and CDR2 SYGVNS. V was trimmed by 3 bases and J by 5 bases, leaving 14 bases between them. The CDR3 consists of 15 residues. Patients of the Seattle cohort, enrolled during active infection, were followed longitudinally.

This chain uses TRBV25-1 with TRBJ1-5; perhaps TRBD1 as D (5 bases). The clonotype was recovered from a man aged 30-40 years with COVID-19, enrolled during active disease. Sequenced: peripheral blood. The CDR3 nucleotides read TGTGCCAGCAGTGATTCATCAGGGCCCGATCAGCCCCAGCATTTT. Protein: CASSDSSGPDQPQHF.